This T cell receptor beta chain is from a study of T cells in Graves' hyperthyroidism and ophthalmopathy. The TCR beta CDR3 regions underwent amplification using RNA transcripts as the source. First-round RT-PCR targeting the TCR CDR3 was performed with the HTBI primer set. TCRdb reprocessed the multiplex PCR reads with MiXCR, giving one entry per CDR3 protein. The data contain a few hundred thousand distinct CDR3 sequences, under 60% of them singletons. When ophthalmopathy did not progress within 18 months, Graves' hyperthyroidism was considered stable. Diagnoses were established using clinical symptoms, serum thyroxine and TRAb, thyroid ultrasound and orbital computed tomography. V was clipped by 6 bases and J by 3 bases; unmatched bases: 14. The CDR3 sequence is 17 residues long. Germline V gives CDR1 MNHEY, CDR2 SVGAGI.

J is TRBJ2-3 and V is TRBV6-5; 8 nucleotides agree with TRBD2. The specimen sequenced was peripheral blood or thyroid tissue (not recorded which). The clonotype originates from a woman younger than 35 with Graves' hyperthyroidism. CDR3: CASSLAGRNGWTDTQYF. CDR3 bases: TGTGCCAGCAGCCTAGCGGGCCGGAACGGGTGGACAGATACGCAGTATTTT.